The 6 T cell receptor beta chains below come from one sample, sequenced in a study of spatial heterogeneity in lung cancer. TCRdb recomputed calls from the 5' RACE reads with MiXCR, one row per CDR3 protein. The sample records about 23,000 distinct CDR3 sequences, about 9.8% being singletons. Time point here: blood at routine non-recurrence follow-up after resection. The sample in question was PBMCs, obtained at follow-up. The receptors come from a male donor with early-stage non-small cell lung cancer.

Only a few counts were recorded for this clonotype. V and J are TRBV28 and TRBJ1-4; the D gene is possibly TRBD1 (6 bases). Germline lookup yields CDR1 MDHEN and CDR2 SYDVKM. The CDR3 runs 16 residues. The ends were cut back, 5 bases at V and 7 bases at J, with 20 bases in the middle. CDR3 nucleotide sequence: TGTGCCAGCAGTCCCCGGGGCAGGGGAAATATTGAAAAACTGTTTTTT. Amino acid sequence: CASSPRGRGNIEKLFF. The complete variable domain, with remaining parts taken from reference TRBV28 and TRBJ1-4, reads DVKVTQSSRYLVKRTGEKVFLECVQDMDHENMFWYRQDPGLGLRLIYFSYDVKMKEKGDIPEGYSVSREKKERFSLILESASTNQTSMYLCASSPRGRGNIEKLFFGSGTQLSVL.

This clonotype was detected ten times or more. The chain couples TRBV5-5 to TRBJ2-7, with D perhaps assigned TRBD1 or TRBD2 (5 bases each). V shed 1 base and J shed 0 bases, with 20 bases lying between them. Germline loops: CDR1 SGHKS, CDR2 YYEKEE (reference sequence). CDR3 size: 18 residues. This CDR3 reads CASSLQPPSGTSSYEQYF. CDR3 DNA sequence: TGTGCCAGCAGCTTGCAACCCCCTTCCGGGACCTCCTCCTACGAGCAGTACTTC.

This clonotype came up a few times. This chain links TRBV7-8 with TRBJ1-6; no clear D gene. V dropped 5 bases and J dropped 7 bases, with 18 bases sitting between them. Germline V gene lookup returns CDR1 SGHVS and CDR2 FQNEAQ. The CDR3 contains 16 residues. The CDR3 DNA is TGTGCCAGCAGCAGAAACCGGCAGATGGGGAATTCACCCCTCCACTTT. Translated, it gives CASSRNRQMGNSPLHF.

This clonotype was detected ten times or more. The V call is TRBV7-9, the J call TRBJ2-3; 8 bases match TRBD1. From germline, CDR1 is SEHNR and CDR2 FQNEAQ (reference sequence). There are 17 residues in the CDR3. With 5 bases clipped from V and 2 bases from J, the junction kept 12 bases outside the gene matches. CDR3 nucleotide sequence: TGTGCCAGCAGCCGTTACGGACAGGGTGGACCCACAGATACGCAGTATTTT. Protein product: CASSRYGQGGPTDTQYF.

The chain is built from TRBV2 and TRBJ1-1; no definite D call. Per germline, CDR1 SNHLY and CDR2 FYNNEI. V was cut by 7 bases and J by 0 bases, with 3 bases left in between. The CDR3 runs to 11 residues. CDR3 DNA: TGTGCCAGCACCCTGAACACTGAAGCTTTCTTT. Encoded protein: CASTLNTEAFF.

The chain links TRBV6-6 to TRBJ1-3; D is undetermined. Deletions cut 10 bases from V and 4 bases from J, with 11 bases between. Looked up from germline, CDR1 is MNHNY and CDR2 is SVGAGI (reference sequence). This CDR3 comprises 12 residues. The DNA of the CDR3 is TGTGCCATCTCTGCGCAAGGAAACACCATATATTTT. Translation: CAISAQGNTIYF.